The 21 T cell receptor beta chains below were found in one sample sequenced in a study of PD-1 blockade in mismatch repair-deficient tumors. The protocol was immunoSEQ multiplex PCR, while the TCRdb copy is restricted to in-frame clones and leaves out a portion. This table has under 75,000 clones, approximately 90% appearing once. Here the sequenced sample was peripheral blood, taken 52 weeks after starting pembrolizumab. Every receptor here comes from an adult with mismatch repair-deficient cancer.

The J gene is TRBJ2-3, the V gene TRBV5-4; 9 bases align to TRBD2. The V and J ends lost 2 bases and 2 bases, in that order; junction bases with no gene match: 6. Germline V lookup: CDR1 SGHNT, CDR2 YYREEE (reference sequence). The CDR3 is 16 residues long. In DNA form, the CDR3 reads TGTGCCAGCAGCTTAGTTAGCGGGAGACCCACAGATACGCAGTATTTT. It is translated as CASSLVSGRPTDTQYF.

The chain carries TRBV4-3 and TRBJ2-5; 9 bases map to TRBD2. Germline CDR1 is LGHNA and CDR2 is YSLEER. V shed 5 bases and J 1 base; nucleotides not matched to a gene: 14. The CDR3 loop spans 18 amino acids. The CDR3 region is CASSISVLAGGPQETQYF. The CDR3 region has the DNA TGCGCCAGCAGCATTTCCGTGTTGGCGGGAGGGCCCCAAGAGACCCAGTACTTC.

This rearrangement joins TRBV13 to TRBJ2-7, with 9 bases aligning to TRBD2. V was clipped by 3 bases and J by 3 bases; unmatched bases: 3. This CDR3 has 14 amino acids. Germline V gene lookup returns CDR1 PRHDT and CDR2 FYEKMQ (reference sequence). The CDR3 sequence: CASSFGAGGYEQYF. CDR3 in DNA: TGTGCCAGCAGCTTTGGAGCGGGAGGCTACGAGCAGTACTTC.

The chain employs TRBV4-3 and TRBJ2-7; TRBD2 agrees at 11 bases. The CDR3 has 15 amino acids. Trimming cost V 4 bases and J 3 bases; bases outside gene matches: 5. Per the germline V gene, CDR1 is LGHNA and CDR2 is YSLEER. Here the CDR3 DNA reads TGCGCCAGCAGCCCCGGGACTAGCGGACTCTACGAGCAGTACTTC. It codes for CASSPGTSGLYEQYF.

This clone appeared a few times. The rearrangement joins TRBV19 to TRBJ2-5, with 7 bases that match TRBD1. Germline CDR1 and CDR2: LNHDA and SQIVND (reference sequence). CDR3 length: 15 residues. Trimming cost V 10 bases and J 1 base; bases outside gene matches: 12. The CDR3 sequence is CATKNDREAQETQYF. The DNA for the CDR3 is TGTGCCACCAAAAACGACAGGGAAGCCCAAGAGACCCAGTACTTC.

The chain recombines TRBV25-1 with TRBJ2-5; maybe TRBD1 (6 bases). This CDR3 is 14 amino acids long. From germline, CDR1 is MGHDK and CDR2 SYGVNS. Trimming took off 0 bases at V and 5 bases at J, with 10 bases between the two ends. CDR3 protein: CASSEYAGDETQYF. For the CDR3, the DNA is TGTGCCAGCAGTGAATATGCAGGGGATGAGACCCAGTACTTC. Using reference TRBV25-1 and TRBJ2-5 for the parts outside the CDR3, the full variable domain is EADIYQTPRYLVIGTGKKITLECSQTMGHDKMYWYQQDPGMELHLIHYSYGVNSTEKGDLSSESTVSRIRTEHFPLTLESARPSHTSQYLCASSEYAGDETQYFGPGTRLLVL.

The V gene is TRBV10-3, the J gene TRBJ2-1, with 7 bases aligning to TRBD1. CDR3 size: 16 residues. V was clipped by 1 base and J by 5 bases; unmatched bases: 8. Germline lookup yields CDR1 ENHRY and CDR2 SYGVKD. The CDR3 DNA reads TGTGCCATCAGTGAGTTCGCGACAGGGAAGGACAATGAGCAGTTCTTC. Translated, it gives CAISEFATGKDNEQFF.

The rearrangement uses TRBV5-1 and TRBJ2-5, with D unclear. Trimming took 4 bases from V and 1 from J, leaving 11 bases between them. This CDR3 spans 14 amino acids. CDR1 and CDR2 (germline): SGHRS, YFSETQ. The DNA of the CDR3 is TGCGCCAGCAGCCTCCTGGGTGGCCAAGAGACCCAGTACTTC. Translated: CASSLLGGQETQYF. Together with reference TRBV5-1 and TRBJ2-5, the CDR3 gives the full variable domain: KAGVTQTPRYLIKTRGQQVTLSCSPISGHRSVSWYQQTPGQGLQFLFEYFSETQRNKGNFPGRFSGRQFSNSRSEMNVSTLELGDSALYLCASSLLGGQETQYFGPGTRLLVL.

The CDR3 nucleotides read TGCGCCAGCAGCAAAGGACAAGCCGGCTACGAGCAGTACTTC. Protein sequence: CASSKGQAGYEQYF. The chain couples TRBV5-1 to TRBJ2-7, with D perhaps TRBD1 (5 bases). Germline assignment: CDR1 SGHRS and CDR2 YFSETQ. The CDR3 is 14 residues long. V was clipped by 4 bases and J by 3 bases, with 14 bases between them.

V usage is TRBV27 and J usage is TRBJ2-1; tentative D call: TRBD2 (6 bases). In germline, CDR1 is MNHEY, CDR2 SMNVEV (reference sequence). This CDR3 spans 16 amino acids. The germline V and J ends were trimmed by 3 bases and 1 base, with 13 bases remaining between them. Here the CDR3 reads CASSFKFGGSYNEQFF. The DNA for the CDR3 is TGTGCCAGCAGTTTTAAATTCGGAGGGTCCTACAATGAGCAGTTCTTC.

The V gene is TRBV5-1, the J gene TRBJ2-7; D gene uncertain. This CDR3 contains 16 residues. V lost 4 bases and J lost 1, with 18 bases in between. Looked up from germline, CDR1 is SGHRS and CDR2 is YFSETQ. CDR3: CASSNWPSNPSYEQYF. CDR3 DNA: TGCGCCAGCAGCAATTGGCCGTCGAATCCTTCCTACGAGCAGTACTTC.

The chain joins TRBV5-1 to TRBJ1-2; the match to TRBD1 covers 8 bases. Germline V lookup: CDR1 SGHRS, CDR2 YFSETQ. The ends lost 1 base at V and 8 bases at J; junction bases unmatched: 4. This CDR3 spans 13 amino acids. In DNA form, the CDR3 reads TGCGCCAGCAGCTTGAGGACAGGGAACGGCTACACCTTC. This sequence encodes CASSLRTGNGYTF.

The J gene is TRBJ2-7, the V gene TRBV19; the D gene is possibly TRBD2 (7 bases). The V end was cut by 3 bases, the J end by 7 bases, with 16 bases between. The CDR3 is made up of 14 amino acids. In germline, CDR1 is LNHDA, CDR2 SQIVND (reference sequence). The CDR3 spells CASSMGGTRGEQYF. Here the CDR3 DNA reads TGTGCCAGTAGTATGGGAGGGACAAGGGGGGAGCAGTACTTC.

The V gene is TRBV7-9, the J gene TRBJ2-4; D perhaps matches TRBD2 (6 bases). Germline CDR1 and CDR2: SEHNR and FQNEAQ (reference sequence). V lost 4 bases and J 0 bases, leaving 16 bases between the germline ends. This CDR3 region has 17 residues. The CDR3 here is CASSSRAGSLAKNIQYF. CDR3 nucleotide sequence: TGTGCCAGCAGCTCGCGCGCGGGGTCTCTAGCCAAAAACATTCAGTACTTC.

The gene calls are TRBV4-1 and TRBJ2-3; tentatively, D is TRBD2 (6 bases). This CDR3 contains 15 residues. The V gene lost 4 bases and the J gene lost 5 bases, with 16 bases spanning the gap. The germline V gene encodes CDR1 MGHRA and CDR2 YSYEKL. In nucleotides, the CDR3 is TGCGCCAGCAGCCTTCCCCAGGGACTGGGAGATACGCAGTATTTT. Its translation: CASSLPQGLGDTQYF.

The rearrangement links TRBV5-4 to TRBJ2-7, with no clear D. The CDR3 runs to 12 residues. Per germline, CDR1 SGHNT and CDR2 YYREEE (reference sequence). V was clipped by 0 bases and J by 4 bases, with 5 bases between them. CDR3: CASSLGGYEQYF. In nucleotides, the CDR3 is TGTGCCAGCAGCTTGGGGGGTTACGAGCAGTACTTC.

V is TRBV5-4 and J is TRBJ2-5, with 7 bases matching TRBD2. The CDR3 is 16 amino acids. Germline-derived CDR1 and CDR2 are SGHNT and YYREEE (reference sequence). V lost 2 bases to trimming and J lost 2 bases; unmatched junction nucleotides: 9. For the CDR3, the DNA is TGTGCCAGCAGCTTAAATTTTCTAGCGGAACAAGAGACCCAGTACTTC. Encoded protein: CASSLNFLAEQETQYF.

This clone appeared a few times. V usage is TRBV2 and J usage is TRBJ1-5; 9 bases map to TRBD1. The CDR3 consists of 13 residues. Trimming took 4 bases from V and 15 from J; bases not matched to a gene: 10. CDR1 SNHLY and CDR2 FYNNEI come from the germline V gene. The CDR3 here is CASSGFTGTGRHF. The DNA for the CDR3 is TGTGCCAGCAGTGGATTCACCGGGACAGGGCGGCATTTT.

V gene TRBV11-2 combines with J gene TRBJ2-4, with D hard to call. The V gene's germline CDR1 is SGHAT and CDR2 FQNNGV. The CDR3 sequence is 16 residues long. Trimming stripped 1 base from V and 1 base from J, with 11 bases between. The CDR3 sequence: CASSLAPYGAKNIQYF. CDR3 bases: TGTGCCAGCAGCTTAGCCCCTTACGGGGCCAAAAACATTCAGTACTTC. The complete variable domain, with remaining parts taken from reference TRBV11-2 and TRBJ2-4, reads EAGVAQSPRYKIIEKRQSVAFWCNPISGHATLYWYQQILGQGPKLLIQFQNNGVVDDSQLPKDRFSAERLKGVDSTLKIQPAKLEDSAVYLCASSLAPYGAKNIQYFGAGTRLSVL.

This chain uses TRBV4-2 with TRBJ2-2, with D perhaps matching TRBD1 (6 bases). The CDR3 runs 15 residues. In germline, CDR1 is LGHNA, CDR2 YNFKEQ. The V end was cut by 0 bases, the J end by 7 bases, with 12 bases between. The CDR3 region is CASSQDNRAGGELFF. CDR3 nucleotides: TGTGCCAGCAGCCAAGACAACAGGGCCGGCGGGGAGCTGTTTTTT.

The gene calls are TRBV29-1 and TRBJ2-2; 7 nucleotides agree with TRBD2. The CDR3 sequence is 15 residues long. CDR1 is SQVTM, CDR2 ANQGSEA, per germline. V lost 0 bases and J lost 4; bases outside the gene matches: 5. The CDR3: CSVEDGGTTTGELFF. The CDR3 DNA follows: TGCAGCGTTGAAGATGGAGGGACTACCACCGGGGAGCTGTTTTTT.